This entry concerns a single T cell receptor beta chain. Its target is unknown. Some clones are missing from TCRdb's copy, which holds only in-frame ones; the method was immunoSEQ multiplex PCR. The table lists 40,000 to 45,000 clones, around two thirds of them singletons. The sample is drawn from a study of vaccination effects on CD4 cells after COVID-19. Study at large: It was a median of 72 days after the second dose that post-vaccine samples were obtained. Study-wide results and limits: Both infection-induced and vaccine-induced clones contracted markedly at late post-vaccination timepoints. Early post-infection timepoints were absent, and convalescent patients were few.

V was clipped by 4 bases and J by 7 bases, with 14 bases between them. In germline, CDR1 is MNHNY, CDR2 SVGAGI (reference sequence). The CDR3 totals 15 residues. Culturing for roughly 9 days preceded CD4+ T cell isolation. Participants received two doses of either the BNT162b2 or mRNA-1273 vaccine. On day 3 and again on day 7, half the medium was replaced with IL-2 medium. The specimen was CD4+ T cells from PBMCs cultured without peptide, collected after COVID-19 vaccination. The sequence derives from a human donor who received a COVID-19 vaccine. This sequence joins TRBV6-6 and TRBJ1-6; tentatively, D is TRBD1 (5 bases). Here the CDR3 DNA reads TGTGCCAGCAGTTCGACAACAGGATCCAATTCACCCCTCCACTTT. Protein sequence: CASSSTTGSNSPLHF.